The 24 T cell receptor beta chains below were found in one sample sequenced in a study of T cell responses to AZD1222 COVID-19 vaccine. Data came from immunoSEQ multiplex PCR; TCRdb stores just in-frame clones and leaves some out. Altogether about 170,000 clones are present, roughly 89% being singletons, with the ten largest covering less than 1.3%. This sample comprised peripheral blood, obtained 28 days after the second AZD1222 dose. The receptors derive from an adult who received the AZD1222 COVID-19 vaccine.

The chain combines TRBV4-1 with TRBJ2-3, with TRBD1 identical over 10 bases. With 6 bases clipped from V and 3 bases from J, the junction kept 3 bases outside the gene matches. CDR1 MGHRA and CDR2 YSYEKL come from the germline V gene. CDR3 length: 14 residues. CDR3 residues: CASSRGQGTDTQYF. CDR3 nucleotide sequence: TGCGCCAGCAGTAGGGGACAGGGGACAGATACGCAGTATTTT.

The V and J genes are TRBV7-9 and TRBJ2-1, with 10 positions matching TRBD1. This CDR3 region has 17 residues. The germline CDR1 and CDR2 sequences are SEHNR and FQNEAQ (reference sequence). V lost 5 bases, J lost 5 bases, and 12 bases stayed unmatched. CDR3 sequence (DNA): TGTGCCAGCAGCCCCCTTTCAGGGACAGGGGTCCACAATGAGCAGTTCTTC. This codes for CASSPLSGTGVHNEQFF.

This sequence joins TRBV19 and TRBJ1-5, with TRBD1 matching 12 bases. There are 20 residues in the CDR3. Germline CDR1 is LNHDA and CDR2 is SQIVND (reference sequence). Unmatched junction bases numbered 14, after V lost 4 bases and J lost 1 base. CDR3 region: CASSSERGQGASVSNQPQHF. The CDR3 nucleotides read TGTGCCAGTAGTAGTGAACGGGGACAGGGGGCTTCCGTGAGCAATCAGCCCCAGCATTTT. The variable domain in full, completed from reference TRBV19 and TRBJ1-5, reads DGGITQSPKYLFRKEGQNVTLSCEQNLNHDAMYWYRQDPGQGLRLIYYSQIVNDFQKGDIAEGYSVSREKKESFPLTVTSAQKNPTAFYLCASSSERGQGASVSNQPQHFGDGTRLSIL.

The chain's CDR3 is CAISVGTGSETQYF. CDR3 nucleotides: TGTGCCATCAGTGTGGGGACAGGGTCAGAGACCCAGTACTTC. The gene calls are TRBV10-3 and TRBJ2-5, with 9 positions matching TRBD1. Germline CDR1 ENHRY, CDR2 SYGVKD. Germline trimming cut 4 bases from V and 4 bases from J; bases unmatched to any gene: 4. The CDR3 extends over 14 amino acids.

V usage is TRBV28 and J usage is TRBJ1-2; TRBD1 matches 7 bases. CDR3 length equals 14 residues. Germline trimming cut 7 bases from V and 8 bases from J; bases unmatched to any gene: 13. Germline V gives CDR1 MDHEN, CDR2 SYDVKM. The CDR3 DNA sequence: TGTGCCAGCACCCTAGGGGGCCAACTAAGCGGCTACACCTTC. It yields the protein CASTLGGQLSGYTF.

The CDR3 loop is CASSPMGQSLSEQYF. DNA of the CDR3: TGTGCCAGCAGCCCTATGGGACAGTCACTTTCCGAGCAGTACTTC. This chain links TRBV7-6 with TRBJ2-7, with 7 bases matching TRBD1. V was clipped by 5 bases and J by 6 bases; unmatched bases: 13. The CDR3 is 15 residues long. Germline CDR1 is SGHVS and CDR2 is FNYEAQ.

The V call is TRBV19, the J call TRBJ1-2; TRBD1 might be the D (6 bases). The V gene lost 7 bases and the J gene lost 5 bases, with 20 bases spanning the gap. The CDR3 is 15 amino acids. Germline-derived CDR1 and CDR2 are LNHDA and SQIVND (reference sequence). The CDR3 nucleotides read TGTGCCAGTAAGGAGTTGGCAGGGGTAGATTATGGCTACACCTTC. Translating gives CASKELAGVDYGYTF.

The chain recombines TRBV5-1 with TRBJ2-3, with D perhaps matching TRBD1 (6 bases). CDR1 SGHRS and CDR2 YFSETQ come from the germline V gene. The CDR3 covers 18 residues. The V and J ends lost 2 bases and 5 bases respectively, with 24 bases between them. CDR3 amino acids: CASSLFRGHIRAQDTQYF. CDR3 DNA: TGCGCCAGCAGCTTATTTAGGGGACACATAAGGGCGCAAGATACGCAGTATTTT.

This clone appeared a single time. This chain uses TRBV3-1 (or the pseudogene TRBV3-2) with TRBJ1-2, with 9 bases identical to TRBD1. The CDR3 totals 14 residues. With 4 bases clipped from V and 3 bases from J, the junction kept 3 bases outside the gene matches. Germline V CDR1 and CDR2: LGHDT, YNNKEL (reference sequence). Written as DNA, the CDR3 is TGTGCCAGCAGCCGCCGGGACAGGGACTATGGCTACACCTTC. This encodes CASSRRDRDYGYTF.

The V and J genes are TRBV9 and TRBJ1-1, with D unclear. Germline V gene sequence: CDR1 SGDLS, CDR2 YYNGEE. This CDR3 has 14 amino acids. The V end was cut by 0 bases, the J end by 2 bases, with 8 bases between. The CDR3 nucleotides read TGTGCCAGCAGCGTAGCGGACTCAAACACTGAAGCTTTCTTT. This translates into CASSVADSNTEAFF.

The chain couples TRBV4-1 to TRBJ2-7; 11 bases agree with TRBD1. CDR3 length equals 16 residues. Losses at the gene ends were 3 bases for V and 3 bases for J; bases not matched to a gene: 7. Looked up from germline, CDR1 is MGHRA and CDR2 is YSYEKL. The CDR3 protein is CASSHGMGQGVYEQYF. As DNA, the CDR3 is TGCGCCAGCAGCCATGGAATGGGACAGGGGGTCTACGAGCAGTACTTC.

This clone showed up just a few times. This chain uses TRBV6-1 with TRBJ1-2; D call uncertain. Per the germline V gene, CDR1 is MNHNS and CDR2 is SASEGT. This CDR3 comprises 14 residues. The V and J ends lost 3 bases and 1 base respectively, with 9 bases between them. This CDR3 reads CASSDGPYNYGYTF. For the CDR3, the DNA is TGTGCCAGCAGTGACGGACCCTATAACTATGGCTACACCTTC.

A remark on this clone: The final CDR3 position lacks the conserved phenylalanine or tryptophan, pointing to a likely read error. The DNA is omitted, as the CDR3 cannot be located on it reliably, and the CDR3 follows TCRdb's listing. The chain joins TRBV5-4 to TRBJ1-2. Including both end residues, the CDR3 is 11 amino acids long. The V gene's germline CDR1 is SGHNT and CDR2 YYREEE (reference sequence). CDR3 region: CASSFGRESRL.

The chain couples TRBV5-1 to TRBJ2-2; D might be TRBD1 (6 bases). The germline V and J ends were trimmed by 4 bases and 7 bases, with 23 bases remaining between them. The CDR3 runs to 17 residues. In germline, CDR1 is SGHRS, CDR2 YFSETQ. Written as DNA, the CDR3 is TGCGCCAGCAGCCCAAGCCGGGCAGGGGTTTGGGTCGGGGAGCTGTTTTTT. Translation: CASSPSRAGVWVGELFF. Together with reference TRBV5-1 and TRBJ2-2, the CDR3 gives the full variable domain: KAGVTQTPRYLIKTRGQQVTLSCSPISGHRSVSWYQQTPGQGLQFLFEYFSETQRNKGNFPGRFSGRQFSNSRSEMNVSTLELGDSALYLCASSPSRAGVWVGELFFGEGSRLTVL.

This chain links TRBV5-8 with TRBJ1-4; TRBD1 is a possible D gene (5 bases). The CDR3 is 13 amino acids. Germline CDR1 and CDR2: SGHTS and YDEGEE. Trimming removed 6 bases from V and 5 bases from J, with 11 bases in between. CDR3 residues: CASTRQLNEKLFF. DNA of the CDR3: TGTGCCAGCACCCGACAGTTAAATGAAAAACTGTTTTTT. Full variable domain (remainder filled in from reference TRBV5-8 and TRBJ1-4): EAGVTQSPTHLIKTRGQQATLRCSPISGHTSVYWYQQALGLGLQFLLWYDEGEERNRGNFPPRFSGRQFPNYSSELNVNALELEDSALYLCASTRQLNEKLFFGSGTQLSVL.

The chain employs TRBV10-3 and TRBJ2-7; no firm D call. The CDR3 sequence is 13 residues long. Trimming removed 3 bases at V and 6 bases at J, with 12 bases between. Germline values: CDR1 ENHRY, CDR2 SYGVKD. CDR3 protein: CAISEGNPAEQYF. CDR3 bases: TGTGCCATCAGTGAAGGTAATCCGGCCGAGCAGTACTTC.

This chain joins TRBV6-5 and TRBJ2-7; D is ambiguous. The CDR3 loop spans 13 amino acids. Trimming cost V 7 bases and J 2 bases, with 12 bases left between them. Per germline, CDR1 MNHEY and CDR2 SVGAGI. DNA for the CDR3: TGTGCCAGCACCAAGGGATTCACCTACGAGCAGTACTTC. Its translation is CASTKGFTYEQYF.

The gene calls are TRBV7-2 and TRBJ2-3, with D possibly being TRBD1 or TRBD2 (5 bases each). Germline CDR1 and CDR2: SGHTA and FQGNSA. V lost 5 bases, J lost 1 base, and 13 bases lay in between. The CDR3 runs 15 residues. The DNA for the CDR3 is TGTGCCAGCAGCCGCCGATGGGACGGCACAGATACGCAGTATTTT. Translated, it gives CASSRRWDGTDTQYF.

This sequence joins TRBV3-1 (or the pseudogene TRBV3-2) and TRBJ2-3; 10 bases line up with TRBD2. This CDR3 comprises 16 residues. Germline V lookup: CDR1 LGHDT, CDR2 YNNKEL (reference sequence). Losses at the gene ends were 6 bases for V and 2 bases for J; bases not matched to a gene: 8. CDR3 bases: TGTGCCAGCAGTCCTCTAGCGGGGGCCCTCACAGATACGCAGTATTTT. Protein sequence: CASSPLAGALTDTQYF.

In its sample, this clone was seen a few times. The CDR3: CATRTRQTNEKLFF. CDR3 sequence (DNA): TGTGCCACCCGAACCCGGCAAACTAATGAAAAACTGTTTTTT. V usage is TRBV18 and J usage is TRBJ1-4; D not resolved. Germline V gives CDR1 KGHSH, CDR2 LQKENI. V was trimmed by 10 bases and J by 1 base, leaving 13 bases between them. This CDR3 region has 14 residues.

The chain has TRBV2 and TRBJ2-2, with a tentative D call TRBD1 (6 bases). Germline assignment: CDR1 SNHLY and CDR2 FYNNEI. V was clipped by 1 base and J by 0 bases, with 12 bases between them. The CDR3 runs 17 residues. The CDR3: CASSEEDRLPNTGELFF. The CDR3 coding sequence is TGTGCCAGCAGTGAAGAGGACAGACTGCCGAACACCGGGGAGCTGTTTTTT. Full variable domain (rest looked up from reference TRBV2 and TRBJ2-2): EPEVTQTPSHQVTQMGQEVILRCVPISNHLYFYWYRQILGQKVEFLVSFYNNEISEKSEIFDDQFSVERPDGSNFTLKIRSTKLEDSAMYFCASSEEDRLPNTGELFFGEGSRLTVL.

The chain links TRBV14 to TRBJ1-5, with 8 bases aligning to TRBD1. After removal of 4 bases from V and 6 bases from J, the junction contained 14 bases not matched to a gene. Germline V gene lookup returns CDR1 SGHDN and CDR2 FVKESK. This CDR3 contains 17 residues. The CDR3 nucleotides are TGTGCCAGCAGCCGATTGACTTCAGGGGGCCGAGGTCAGCCCCAGCATTTT. Translation gives CASSRLTSGGRGQPQHF.

This sequence joins TRBV27 and TRBJ1-2; possible D gene TRBD1, 6 bases. The V end lost 4 bases, the J end lost 4 bases, and 16 bases lay between the germline ends. The germline CDR1 and CDR2 sequences are MNHEY and SMNVEV (reference sequence). The CDR3 runs to 15 residues. CDR3 coding DNA: TGTGCCAGCAGTTCCCCAGGGGAACGAGGCTATGGCTACACCTTC. This sequence encodes CASSSPGERGYGYTF.

V is TRBV5-1 and J is TRBJ2-3, with D maybe TRBD1 (6 bases). Germline V gene sequence: CDR1 SGHRS, CDR2 YFSETQ. The CDR3 consists of 16 residues. V lost 0 bases and J lost 0, with 11 bases in between. CDR3 loop: CASSLAVGASTDTQYF. The DNA of the CDR3 is TGCGCCAGCAGCTTGGCGGTGGGGGCTAGCACAGATACGCAGTATTTT.